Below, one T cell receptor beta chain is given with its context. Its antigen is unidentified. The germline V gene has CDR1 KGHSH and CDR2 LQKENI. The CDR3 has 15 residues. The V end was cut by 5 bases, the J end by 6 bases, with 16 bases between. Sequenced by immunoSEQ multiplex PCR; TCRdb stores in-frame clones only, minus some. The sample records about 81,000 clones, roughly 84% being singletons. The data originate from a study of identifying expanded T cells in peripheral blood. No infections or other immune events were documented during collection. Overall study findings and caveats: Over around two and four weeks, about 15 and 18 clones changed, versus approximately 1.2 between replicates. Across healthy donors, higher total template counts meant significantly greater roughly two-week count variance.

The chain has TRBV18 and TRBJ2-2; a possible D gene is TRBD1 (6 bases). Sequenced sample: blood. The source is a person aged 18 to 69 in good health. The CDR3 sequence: CASSSQGPKSGELFF. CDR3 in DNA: TGTGCCAGCTCATCACAGGGCCCTAAGTCCGGGGAGCTGTTTTTT. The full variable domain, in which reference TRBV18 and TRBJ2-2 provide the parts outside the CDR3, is NAGVMQNPRHLVRRRGQEARLRCSPMKGHSHVYWYRQLPEEGLKFMVYLQKENIIDESGMPKERFSAEFPKEGPSILRIQQVVRGDSAAYFCASSSQGPKSGELFFGEGSRLTVL.